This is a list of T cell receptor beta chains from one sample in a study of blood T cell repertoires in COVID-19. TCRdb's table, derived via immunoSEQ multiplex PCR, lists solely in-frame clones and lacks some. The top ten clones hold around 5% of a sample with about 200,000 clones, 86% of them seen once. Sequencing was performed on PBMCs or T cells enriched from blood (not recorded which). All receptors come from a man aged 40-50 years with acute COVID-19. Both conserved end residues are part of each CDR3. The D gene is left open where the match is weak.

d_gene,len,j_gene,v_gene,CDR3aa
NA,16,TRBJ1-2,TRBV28,CASSLARDTLPYRYTF
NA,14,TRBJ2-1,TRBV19,CASSTGQIYNEQFF
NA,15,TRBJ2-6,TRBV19,CASSARFSGANVLTF
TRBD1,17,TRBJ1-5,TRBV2,CASRTGMGMGSNQPQHF
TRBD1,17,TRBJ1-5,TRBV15,CATSRARQGVGNQPQHF
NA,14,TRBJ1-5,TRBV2,CASQGSNSNQPQHF
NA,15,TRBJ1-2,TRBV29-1,CSVERPYGANYGYTF
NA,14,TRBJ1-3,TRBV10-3,CAISPTISPNTIYF
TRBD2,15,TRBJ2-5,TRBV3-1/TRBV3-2,CASSQEGAGVGTQYF
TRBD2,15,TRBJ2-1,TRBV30,CAWSLAGGPINEQFF
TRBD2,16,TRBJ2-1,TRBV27,CASRPGGTATYNEQFF
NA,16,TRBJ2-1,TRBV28,CASISSRLGSGGEQFF
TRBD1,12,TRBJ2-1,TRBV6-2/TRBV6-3,CASSDRGREQFF
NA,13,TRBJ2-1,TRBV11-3,CASSLSLLNEQFF
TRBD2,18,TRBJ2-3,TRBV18,CASSPWTSGRTSTDTQYF
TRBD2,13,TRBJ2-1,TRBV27,CASSSLTSGLGFF
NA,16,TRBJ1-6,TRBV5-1,CASSLIGSSYNSPLHF
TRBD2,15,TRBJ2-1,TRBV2,CASIFGLAGLNEQFF
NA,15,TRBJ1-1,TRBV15,CATSVDRDVGTEAFF
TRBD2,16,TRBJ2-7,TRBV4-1,CASSQEAGGWSYEQYF
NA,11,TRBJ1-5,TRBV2,CASNVQGPQHF
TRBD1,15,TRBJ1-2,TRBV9,CASSVELTGEDGYTF
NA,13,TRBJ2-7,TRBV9,CASSVGQMDEQYF